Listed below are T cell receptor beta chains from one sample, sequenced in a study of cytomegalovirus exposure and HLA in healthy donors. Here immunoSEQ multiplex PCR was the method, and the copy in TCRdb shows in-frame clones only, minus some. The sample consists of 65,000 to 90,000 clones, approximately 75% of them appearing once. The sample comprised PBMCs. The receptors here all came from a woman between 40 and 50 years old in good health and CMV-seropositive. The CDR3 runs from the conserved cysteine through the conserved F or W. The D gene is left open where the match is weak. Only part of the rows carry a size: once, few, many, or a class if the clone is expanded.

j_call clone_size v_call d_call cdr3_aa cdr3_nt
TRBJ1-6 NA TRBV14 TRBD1 CASSPEGRRQGFNSPLHF TGTGCCAGCAGCCCCGAAGGTAGACGACAGGGTTTTAATTCGCCCCTCCACTTT
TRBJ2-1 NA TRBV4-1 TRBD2 CASSNPGGAQNKSYNEQFF TGCGCCAGCAGCAACCCCGGGGGGGCCCAAAATAAGTCCTACAATGAGCAGTTCTTC
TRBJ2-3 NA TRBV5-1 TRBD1 CASSIRTGSSDTQYF TGCGCCAGCAGCATCCGGACAGGGAGCTCAGATACGCAGTATTTT
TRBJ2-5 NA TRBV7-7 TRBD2 CASSQPGLAETQYF TGTGCTAGCAGCCAACCGGGACTAGCGGAGACCCAGTACTTC
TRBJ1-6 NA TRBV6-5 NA CASSYSPDKGSPLHF TGTGCCAGCAGTTACTCGCCGGACAAAGGTTCACCCCTCCACTTT
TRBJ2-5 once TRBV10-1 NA CASSSHTQETQYF TGCGCCAGCAGTTCCCACACCCAAGAGACCCAGTACTTC
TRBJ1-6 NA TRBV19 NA CASSVPDKSSYNSPLHF TGTGCCAGTAGCGTACCCGACAAGAGCTCCTATAATTCACCCCTCCACTTT
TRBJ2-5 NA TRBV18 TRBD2 CASSRGLAGTQETQYF TGTGCCAGCTCACGAGGACTAGCGGGGACCCAAGAGACCCAGTACTTC
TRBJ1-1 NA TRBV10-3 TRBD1 CAINDGDRVPEAFF TGTGCCATCAATGATGGCGACAGGGTGCCTGAAGCTTTCTTT
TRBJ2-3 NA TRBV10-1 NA CASSLYGGTDTQYF TGCGCCAGCAGCCTTTACGGAGGCACAGATACGCAGTATTTT
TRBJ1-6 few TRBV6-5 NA CATGGSVGNSPLHF TGTGCCACCGGGGGGTCCGTGGGCAATTCACCCCTCCACTTT
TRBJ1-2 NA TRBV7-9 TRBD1 CASSPGVPRQGGYGYTF TGTGCCAGCAGCCCAGGAGTCCCTCGACAGGGGGGCTATGGCTACACCTTC
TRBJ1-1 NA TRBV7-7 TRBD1 CASSPGTGDTEAFF TGTGCTAGCAGCCCCGGGACAGGGGACACTGAAGCTTTCTTT
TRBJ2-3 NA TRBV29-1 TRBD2 CSVGLAGGTDTQYF TGCAGCGTTGGACTAGCGGGGGGCACAGATACGCAGTATTTT
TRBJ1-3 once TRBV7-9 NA CASSLGGSGNTIYF TGTGCCAGCAGCTTGGGGGGTTCTGGAAACACCATATATTTT
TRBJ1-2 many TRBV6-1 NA CASSEDEGGFYGYTF TGTGCCAGCAGTGAAGATGAGGGAGGCTTTTATGGCTACACCTTC
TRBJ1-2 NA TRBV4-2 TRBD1 CASSQGGGASILDYGYTF TGTGCCAGCAGCCAAGGAGGGGGCGCGAGTATTCTGGACTATGGCTACACCTTC
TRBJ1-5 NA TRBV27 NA CASSLKSNSNQPQHF TGTGCCAGCAGTTTAAAGAGTAATAGCAATCAGCCCCAGCATTTT
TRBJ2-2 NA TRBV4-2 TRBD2 CASSQDPGLSTGELFF TGTGCCAGCAGCCAAGATCCGGGACTATCCACCGGGGAGCTGTTTTTT
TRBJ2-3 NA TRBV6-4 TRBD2 CASSDSAGGPDTQYF TGTGCCAGCAGTGACTCGGCGGGGGGGCCAGATACGCAGTATTTT
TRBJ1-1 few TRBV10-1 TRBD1 CASSTGGYTEAFF TGCGCCAGCAGTACAGGGGGCTACACTGAAGCTTTCTTT
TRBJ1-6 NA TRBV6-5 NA CASRPGLSGYSPLHF TGTGCCAGCAGGCCAGGACTATCTGGATATTCACCCCTCCACTTT
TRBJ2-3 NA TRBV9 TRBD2 CASSLEVAGRTDTQYF TGTGCCAGCAGCCTAGAGGTAGCGGGGCGCACAGATACGCAGTATTTT
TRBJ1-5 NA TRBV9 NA CASSVRGDQPQHF TGTGCCAGCAGCGTACGGGGAGATCAGCCCCAGCATTTT
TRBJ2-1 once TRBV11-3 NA CATSIIGADEQFF TGTGCCACCTCGATAATAGGTGCGGATGAGCAGTTCTTC
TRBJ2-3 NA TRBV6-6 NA CASSPDRGRLSDTQYF TGTGCCAGCAGTCCCGACCGGGGGAGGTTGTCAGATACGCAGTATTTT
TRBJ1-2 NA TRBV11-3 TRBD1 CASSLGTGYGYTF TGTGCCAGCAGCTTAGGGACAGGGTATGGCTACACCTTC
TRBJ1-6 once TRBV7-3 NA CASSLMAGKNSPLHF TGTGCCAGCAGCTTAATGGCAGGGAAAAACTCACCCCTCCACTTT
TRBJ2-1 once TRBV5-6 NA CASISLRGYNEQFF TGTGCCAGCATATCACTACGGGGCTACAATGAGCAGTTCTTC
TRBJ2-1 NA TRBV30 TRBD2 CAWSGRTSGYYNEQFF TGTGCCTGGAGTGGACGGACTAGCGGTTACTACAATGAGCAGTTCTTC
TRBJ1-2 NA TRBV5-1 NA CASSLSRGYGYTF TGCGCCAGCAGCTTGTCAAGGGGGTATGGCTACACCTTC
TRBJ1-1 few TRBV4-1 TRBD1 CASSQVTGENTEAFF TGCGCCAGCAGCCAAGTGACAGGGGAGAACACTGAAGCTTTCTTT
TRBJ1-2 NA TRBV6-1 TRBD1 CASSFTGTVDGYTF TGTGCCAGCAGTTTTACCGGGACAGTCGATGGCTACACCTTC
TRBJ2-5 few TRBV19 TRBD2 CASKGRLARETQYF TGTGCCAGTAAGGGGAGACTAGCGAGGGAGACCCAGTACTTC
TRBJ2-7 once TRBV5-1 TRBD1 CASRPTTGLATYEQYF TGCGCCAGCAGACCAACGACAGGGTTAGCCACCTACGAGCAGTACTTC
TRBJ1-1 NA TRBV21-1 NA CASIPGTVMNTEAFF TGTGCCAGCATCCCCGGGACAGTTATGAACACTGAAGCTTTCTTT
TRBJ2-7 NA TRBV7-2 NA CASSLEVGREQYF TGTGCCAGCAGCTTAGAGGTGGGGCGCGAGCAGTACTTC
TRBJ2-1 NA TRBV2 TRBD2 CASTSGGAVNEQFF TGTGCCAGCACTAGCGGGGGGGCCGTTAATGAGCAGTTCTTC
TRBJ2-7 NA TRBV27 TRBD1 CASSDRGYEQYF TGTGCCAGCAGCGACAGGGGCTACGAGCAGTACTTC
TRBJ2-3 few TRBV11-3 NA CASSHGSYTDTQYF TGTGCCAGCAGCCATGGGAGTTACACAGATACGCAGTATTTT
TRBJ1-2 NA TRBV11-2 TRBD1 CASSLDRDNYGYTF TGTGCCAGCAGCCTTGACAGGGATAACTATGGCTACACCTTC
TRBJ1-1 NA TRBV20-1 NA CSATHQVSAFF TGCAGTGCCACTCACCAAGTCTCGGCTTTCTTT
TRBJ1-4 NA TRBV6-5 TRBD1 CASRRQGATNEKLFF TGTGCCAGCAGACGACAGGGGGCAACTAATGAAAAACTGTTTTTT
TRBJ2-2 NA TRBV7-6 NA CASSLRGTNTGELFF TGTGCCAGCAGCTTACGGGGGACGAACACCGGGGAGCTGTTTTTT
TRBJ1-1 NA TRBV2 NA CARTRQSDTEAFF TGTGCCAGAACGAGACAGTCCGACACTGAAGCTTTCTTT
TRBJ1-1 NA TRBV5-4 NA CASSGWGGRTEAFF TGTGCCAGCAGCGGGTGGGGGGGGCGGACTGAAGCTTTCTTT
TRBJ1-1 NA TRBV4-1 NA CASRPRGGNTEAFF TGCGCCAGCAGACCCCGCGGCGGGAACACTGAAGCTTTCTTT
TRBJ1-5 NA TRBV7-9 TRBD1 CASSSGTGDSNQPQHF TGTGCCAGCAGCTCCGGGACAGGCGATAGCAATCAGCCCCAGCATTTT
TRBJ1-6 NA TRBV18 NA CASSPAGNNGSPLHF TGTGCCAGCTCACCAGCGGGCAACAACGGTTCACCCCTCCACTTT
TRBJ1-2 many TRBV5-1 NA CASSLGYRPFYGYTF TGCGCCAGCAGCTTGGGATACAGACCCTTCTATGGCTACACCTTC
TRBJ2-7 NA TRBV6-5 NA CASSNRDTTREQYF TGTGCCAGCAGTAACCGGGACACCACCCGCGAGCAGTACTTC
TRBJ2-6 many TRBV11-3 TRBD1 CASSLSGTGTGANVLTF TGTGCCAGCAGCTTATCCGGGACAGGGACTGGGGCCAACGTCCTGACTTTC
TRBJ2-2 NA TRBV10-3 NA CAISESGSPNTGELFF TGTGCCATCAGTGAGTCTGGTAGCCCGAACACCGGGGAGCTGTTTTTT
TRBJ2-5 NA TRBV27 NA CASSLSPGTAQEAQYF TGTGCCAGCAGTCTATCCCCTGGGACTGCACAAGAGGCCCAGTACTTC
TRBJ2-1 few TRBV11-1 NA CASSLLGSGQLYNEQFF TGTGCCAGCAGCTTATTGGGTTCCGGACAGCTCTACAATGAGCAGTTCTTC
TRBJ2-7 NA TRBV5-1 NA CASSLGQGRSYEQYF TGCGCCAGCAGCTTGGGCCAGGGCCGCTCCTACGAGCAGTACTTC
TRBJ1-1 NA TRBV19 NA CASMRGGVGTEAFF TGTGCCAGTATGAGAGGAGGGGTGGGCACTGAAGCTTTCTTT
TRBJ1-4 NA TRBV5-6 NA CASSYREGNEKLFF TGTGCCAGCAGCTACAGGGAGGGTAATGAAAAACTGTTTTTT
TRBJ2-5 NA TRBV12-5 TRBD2 CASGLALAGGLWETQYF TGTGCTAGTGGTTTGGCTCTAGCGGGGGGGCTATGGGAGACCCAGTACTTC
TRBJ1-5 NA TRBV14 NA CASSQDSQGRAQPQHF TGTGCCAGCAGCCAAGATAGCCAGGGTCGAGCTCAGCCCCAGCATTTT